This note documents a single T cell receptor beta chain sequence. Libraries were prepared by immunoSEQ multiplex PCR; TCRdb keeps only in-frame clonotypes and omits some of them. This sample has 130,000 or so clones, with around 92% found just once. The data are from a study of T cell responses to AZD1222 COVID-19 vaccine. The CDR3 has 17 amino acids. J lost 4 bases, V lost 3 bases, and 14 bases had no gene match. Germline CDR1 LGHNT, CDR2 FRNRAP. The genes are TRBV12-5 and TRBJ1-2, with TRBD1 matching over 7 bases. The sequence was collected from an adult in good health. This material consisted of peripheral blood, taken on day 0 of AZD1222 vaccination. The CDR3 nucleotides are TGTGCTAGTGGTTTCCACGGCGCTGCAGGGGGGGTCTATGGCTACACCTTC. This gives the protein CASGFHGAAGGVYGYTF.